A selection of T cell receptor beta chains follows, all from one sample in a study of blood T cells in healthy people across ages. TCRdb re-derived calls from the 5' RACE reads in MiXCR, one entry per CDR3 protein. The sample includes about 1.6 million distinct CDR3 sequences, roughly 32% of them seen just once. The source material was blood. These TCRs come from a woman under 40 in good health. Each CDR3 is given with its conserved first and last residue. The D gene is left open where the match is weak. Not all rows give a size; the values are once, few, many and, for expanded clones, a class.

J gene | V gene | D gene | clone size | CDR3 protein | CDR3 DNA
TRBJ1-2 | TRBV12-3/TRBV12-4 | . | . | CASSIFRTEENYGCTF | TGTGCCAGCAGTATTTTTCGGACAGAGGAGAACTATGGCTGCACCTTC
TRBJ2-3 | TRBV10-3 | . | few | CAISESGAVSTDTQYF | TGTGCCATCAGTGAGTCTGGGGCGGTTAGCACAGATACGCAGTATTTT
TRBJ2-7 | TRBV7-3 | TRBD2 | few | CAGPSGGVYEQYF | TGTGCCGGCCCCAGCGGGGGGGTCTACGAGCAGTACTTC
TRBJ2-1 | TRBV14 | . | . | CASSQVVTRYNEQFF | TGTGCCAGCAGCCAAGTAGTAACCAGATACAATGAGCAGTTCTTC
TRBJ2-5 | TRBV7-3 | . | few | CASSFQSGETQYF | TGTGCCAGCAGCTTTCAGTCGGGAGAGACCCAGTACTTC
TRBJ2-2 | TRBV9 | . | once | CASSVLSGTGERFF | TGTGCCAGCAGCGTACTTTCAGGAACCGGGGAGCGGTTTTTT
TRBJ2-7 | TRBV6-5 | TRBD1 | . | CASSSGQGGYYYEQYF | TGTGCCAGCAGTTCAGGACAGGGGGGATACTACTACGAGCAGTACTTC
TRBJ2-1 | TRBV20-1 | . | many | CSARIGRGSNEQFF | TGCAGTGCTAGAATTGGGAGGGGGTCAAATGAGCAGTTCTTC
TRBJ2-7 | TRBV27 | . | few | CASKQGPVGEQYF | TGTGCCAGCAAACAGGGTCCGGTGGGGGAGCAGTACTTC
TRBJ2-2 | TRBV4-1 | . | . | CASSQPGTPKNTGELFF | TGCGCCAGCAGCCAGCCCGGGACTCCGAAGAACACCGGGGAGCTGTTTTTT
TRBJ2-1 | TRBV5-1 | TRBD2 | many | CASSGGLAGNEQFF | TGCGCCAGCAGCGGGGGACTAGCGGGCAATGAGCAGTTCTTC
TRBJ2-5 | TRBV7-3 | . | . | CAPEGNPTEETQYF | TGTGCGCCCGAAGGGAATCCAACCGAAGAGACCCAGTACTTC
TRBJ2-7 | TRBV5-1 | . | few | CASSSLSGAYEQYF | TGCGCCAGCAGCTCCCTGAGCGGTGCCTACGAGCAGTACTTC
TRBJ2-5 | TRBV6-6 | TRBD1 | . | CASSTSGTGQETQYF | TGTGCCAGCAGCACGAGCGGGACAGGGCAAGAGACCCAGTACTTC
TRBJ2-5 | TRBV6-1 | . | few | CASSEVEQAQETQYF | TGTGCCAGCAGTGAAGTGGAACAGGCTCAAGAGACCCAGTACTTC
TRBJ1-5 | TRBV20-1 | . | . | CSARSGEGNQPQHF | TGCAGTGCTAGGTCCGGGGAAGGCAATCAGCCCCAGCATTTT
TRBJ2-3 | TRBV5-1 | TRBD1 | once | CASSLGQGAPTGTQYF | TGCGCCAGCAGCTTGGGACAGGGGGCGCCCACAGGTACGCAGTATTTT
TRBJ1-1 | TRBV3-1 | TRBD1 | . | CASSQGTGGFELAFF | TGTGCCAGCAGCCAAGGGACAGGGGGCTTTGAGCTGGCTTTCTTT
TRBJ2-7 | TRBV27 | TRBD1 | few | CASSPRQGARGNEQYF | TGTGCCAGCAGTCCAAGACAGGGGGCGCGTGGAAACGAGCAGTACTTC
TRBJ2-1 | TRBV4-1 | TRBD2 | few | CASSQEGGLGYNEQFF | TGCGCCAGCAGCCAAGAAGGGGGACTAGGGTACAATGAGCAGTTCTTC
TRBJ2-3 | TRBV20-1 | . | many | CSAGPTTDTQYF | TGCAGTGCTGGACCAACCACAGATACGCAGTATTTT
TRBJ1-2 | TRBV19 | TRBD1 | . | CAIWTGHGYTF | TGTGCCATATGGACAGGGCATGGCTACACCTTC
TRBJ2-7 | TRBV20-1 | . | many | CSAPPVGTYEQYF | TGCAGTGCCCCTCCCGTAGGTACCTACGAGCAGTACTTC
TRBJ2-3 | TRBV28 | . | . | CASSLWSRDTRYF | TGTGCCAGCAGTTTATGGTCGCGAGATACGCGGTATTTT
TRBJ1-4 | TRBV30 | . | few | CACTQEVGLFF | TGTGCCTGTACGCAGGAGGTCGGACTGTTTTTT
TRBJ1-5 | TRBV6-2/TRBV6-3 | TRBD1 | few | CASSTQTGNVQPQHF | TGTGCCAGCAGTACACAGACAGGGAACGTTCAGCCCCAGCATTTT
TRBJ1-1 | TRBV9 | . | . | CASSAQGRTSEAFF | TGTGCCAGCAGCGCACAGGGAAGGACTAGTGAAGCTTTCTTT
TRBJ2-2 | TRBV21-1 | . | few | CASTLGEDRHATSGTGELFF | TGTGCCAGCACCCTAGGGGAGGACAGGCACGCAACCTCGGGCACCGGGGAGCTGTTTTTT
TRBJ2-7 | TRBV5-1 | . | few | CASKTESYEQYF | TGCGCCAGCAAGACAGAGTCCTACGAGCAGTACTTC
TRBJ2-3 | TRBV28 | TRBD2 | . | CASKQGLAALSTDTQYF | TGTGCCAGCAAGCAGGGACTAGCGGCCCTTAGCACAGATACGCAGTATTTT
TRBJ2-1 | TRBV7-9 | . | many | CASSSTLEQFF | TGTGCCAGCAGCTCGACACTAGAGCAGTTCTTC
TRBJ1-5 | TRBV6-2/TRBV6-3 | TRBD1 | . | CASSRTGDNNQPQHF | TGTGCCAGCAGTCGGACAGGGGATAACAATCAGCCCCAGCATTTT
TRBJ2-1 | TRBV3-1 | . | . | CASSQVSRDSYNEQFF | TGTGCCAGCAGCCAAGTGAGCAGGGACTCCTACAATGAGCAGTTCTTC
TRBJ2-2 | TRBV6-2/TRBV6-3 | . | many | CASSYSYTGELFF | TGTGCCAGCAGTTACTCATACACCGGGGAGCTGTTTTTT
TRBJ2-3 | TRBV2 | . | . | CASSIRIDSADTQYF | TGTGCCAGCAGTATCAGAATAGATTCCGCAGATACGCAGTATTTT
TRBJ2-7 | TRBV5-1 | . | . | CASSLEGVPSSYEQYF | TGCGCCAGCAGCTTGGAAGGGGTCCCGAGCTCCTACGAGCAGTACTTC
TRBJ2-1 | TRBV12-3/TRBV12-4 | TRBD2 | . | CASSKRLAGEEQFF | TGTGCCAGCAGCAAACGGCTAGCGGGAGAAGAGCAGTTCTTC
TRBJ1-5 | TRBV15 | . | few | CAVSGFNQPQHF | TGTGCCGTCAGCGGATTCAATCAGCCCCAGCATTTT
TRBJ2-1 | TRBV7-3 | . | . | CASRGEGDEQFF | TGTGCCAGCAGGGGTGAAGGCGATGAGCAGTTCTTC
TRBJ1-2 | TRBV7-2 | TRBD1 | . | CASSLGGGADGYTF | TGTGCCAGCAGCTTAGGAGGGGGCGCCGATGGCTACACCTTC